These 18 T cell receptor beta chains came from one sample sequenced in a study of OX40 agonist ivuxolimab in advanced cancers. The library came from the immunoSEQ multiplex PCR assay. This immuneACCESS table, as held by TCRdb, lists in-frame sequences with V and J called but not all clones. Of the missing ones, under half trace to an unresolved V gene in checked studies; the others have no known cause. The sample table records 50,000 to 75,000 clones; 70% to 90% of these occur just once. Less than 0.6% of the sample lies in the top ten. This specimen was CD4+ or CD8+ T cells sorted from blood, taken in a trial of the OX40 agonist ivuxolimab. The receptors derive from an adult with an advanced solid tumor such as melanoma, head and neck, liver or kidney cancer.

V usage is TRBV28 and J usage is TRBJ1-6; D gene unclear. The germline V gene has CDR1 MDHEN and CDR2 SYDVKM. V was shortened by 2 bases and J by 9 bases, with 11 bases between the two germline ends. This CDR3 comprises 14 residues. The CDR3 bases are TGTGCCAGCAGTTTACGGGGAGTAGTTTCACCCCTCCACTTT. It is translated as CASSLRGVVSPLHF.

The CDR3, as DNA: TGTGCCAGCAGCTACTCGGGACAGCCGGAGACCCAGTACTTC. Amino acid sequence: CASSYSGQPETQYF. J is TRBJ2-5 and V is TRBV7-2; 7 nucleotides line up with TRBD1. Germline V gives CDR1 SGHTA, CDR2 FQGNSA. Trimming took 4 bases from V and 5 from J; bases not matched to a gene: 7. The CDR3 length is 14 residues.

The chain recombines TRBV18 with TRBJ2-7, with TRBD2 identical over 9 bases. This CDR3 region has 17 residues. V dropped 2 bases and J dropped 1; count of bases not matched to a gene: 9. From germline, CDR1 is KGHSH and CDR2 LQKENI. CDR3 coding DNA: TGTGCCAGCTCACCAATCGGCGGGGGGGCTCAATCCTACGAGCAGTACTTC. It is translated as CASSPIGGGAQSYEQYF.

The chain combines TRBV2 with TRBJ2-3; D ambiguous. V lost 8 bases and J lost 6, with 6 bases in between. CDR3 length: 10 amino acids. Per the germline V gene, CDR1 is SNHLY and CDR2 is FYNNEI. CDR3 amino acids: CASSSDTQYF. The DNA of the CDR3 is TGTGCCAGCTCTTCCGATACGCAGTATTTT.

The rearrangement joins TRBV5-6 to TRBJ2-7, with D possibly TRBD1 on 5 matching bases. CDR3 length equals 16 residues. Between the trimmed V and J ends, which lost 0 bases and 2 bases, there was a span of 15 bases. The V gene's germline CDR1 is SGHDT and CDR2 YYEEEE. The CDR3 spells CASSLVGHNPAYEQYF. The CDR3 coding sequence is TGTGCCAGCAGCTTGGTGGGGCATAATCCTGCCTACGAGCAGTACTTC.

The V call is TRBV30, the J call TRBJ1-2; the D is unclear. Germline V gives CDR1 GTSNPN, CDR2 SVGIG (reference sequence). The ends were cut back, 1 base at V and 6 bases at J, with 3 bases in the middle. This CDR3 has 10 residues. CDR3 sequence reads: CAWSADGYTF. The CDR3 DNA reads TGTGCCTGGAGTGCAGATGGCTACACCTTC.

This clone was seen a handful of times. The gene calls are TRBV28 and TRBJ2-6; D uncertain. The CDR3 covers 15 residues. Trimming removed 2 bases at V and 0 bases at J, with 5 bases between. Germline CDR1 MDHEN, CDR2 SYDVKM. CDR3 nucleotides: TGTGCCAGCAGTTTACTCAGCTCTGGGGCCAACGTCCTGACTTTC. Translating gives CASSLLSSGANVLTF.

The J gene is TRBJ1-1, the V gene TRBV5-1; possible D gene TRBD1, 5 bases. Trimming shortened V by 4 bases and J by 1 base, and 17 bases separated the two germline ends. The CDR3 is 16 amino acids. Germline CDR1 is SGHRS and CDR2 is YFSETQ. CDR3 in DNA: TGCGCCAGCAGCAAAGATCCGGGACGGAGGAACACTGAAGCTTTCTTT. Its translation: CASSKDPGRRNTEAFF. The full variable domain, with the rest looked up from reference TRBV5-1 and TRBJ1-1, is KAGVTQTPRYLIKTRGQQVTLSCSPISGHRSVSWYQQTPGQGLQFLFEYFSETQRNKGNFPGRFSGRQFSNSRSEMNVSTLELGDSALYLCASSKDPGRRNTEAFFGQGTRLTVV.

The chain carries TRBV5-4 and TRBJ1-1; weak D call: TRBD1 (5 bases). Germline V gene sequence: CDR1 SGHNT, CDR2 YYREEE (reference sequence). The CDR3 is 17 residues long. The V and J ends lost 4 bases and 0 bases respectively, with 19 bases between them. CDR3 in amino acids: CASSVGLGTTMNTEAFF. CDR3 DNA: TGTGCCAGCAGCGTTGGTCTCGGGACGACTATGAACACTGAAGCTTTCTTT.

V is TRBV27 and J is TRBJ2-7, with a tentative D call TRBD2 (6 bases). V dropped 5 bases and J dropped 1 base, with 21 bases sitting between them. The germline V gene has CDR1 MNHEY and CDR2 SMNVEV (reference sequence). This CDR3 spans 17 amino acids. The CDR3 DNA is TGTGCCAGCAGTGGAAAGCGGGCGGGAACTTCTTCCTACGAGCAGTACTTC. This translates into CASSGKRAGTSSYEQYF.

The chain's CDR3 is CASSYLGGNTIYF. In DNA form, the CDR3 reads TGTGCCAGCAGCTACCTTGGTGGAAACACCATATATTTT. J is TRBJ1-3 and V is TRBV7-2; D remains unclear. The CDR3 extends over 13 amino acids. The V end lost 4 bases, the J end lost 3 bases, and 7 bases lay between the germline ends. Germline V gives CDR1 SGHTA, CDR2 FQGNSA.

This clone came up a few times. The gene calls are TRBV30 and TRBJ2-7, with D possibly matching TRBD2 (6 bases). The ends were cut back, 2 bases at V and 7 bases at J, with 15 bases in the middle. Per germline, CDR1 GTSNPN and CDR2 SVGIG (reference sequence). There are 13 residues in the CDR3. In DNA form, the CDR3 reads TGTGCCTGGAGTTGGGGGGAGGAAGGTGAGCAGTACTTC. It translates to CAWSWGEEGEQYF.

This clone appeared a few times. The rearrangement joins TRBV12-5 to TRBJ2-7, with 12 bases aligning to TRBD2. The CDR3 runs 15 residues. The germline gives CDR1 LGHNT, CDR2 FRNRAP. CDR3 coding DNA: TGTGCCTGGCTAGCGGGAGGGCCACGTTCCTACGAGCAGTACTTC. It specifies CAWLAGGPRSYEQYF. Filled out from reference TRBV12-5 and TRBJ2-7, the complete variable domain reads DARVTQTPRHKVTEMGQEVTMRCQPILGHNTVFWYRQTMMQGLELLAYFRNRAPLDDSGMPKDRFSAEMPDATLATLKIQPSEPRDSAVYFCAWLAGGPRSYEQYFGPGTRLTVT.

This chain links TRBV4-1 with TRBJ1-2; D possibly corresponds to TRBD1 (6 bases). Per germline, CDR1 MGHRA and CDR2 YSYEKL. Trimming left V 0 bases short and J 0 bases short, with 11 bases between. This CDR3 has 16 amino acids. DNA for the CDR3: TGCGCCAGCAGCCAAGATCGGGGGGGCCCTAACTATGGCTACACCTTC. This translates into CASSQDRGGPNYGYTF.

This chain links TRBV4-3 with TRBJ2-3, with a possible D match to TRBD2 (6 bases). This CDR3 contains 14 residues. Trimming took off 3 bases at V and 2 bases at J, with 9 bases between the two ends. Germline CDR1 LGHNA, CDR2 YSLEER. The CDR3 coding sequence is TGCGCCAGCAGCCAGGACTACTACACAGATACGCAGTATTTT. Protein: CASSQDYYTDTQYF.

The chain recombines TRBV10-3 with TRBJ2-7, with 9 bases aligning to TRBD1. Germline V gene lookup returns CDR1 ENHRY and CDR2 SYGVKD. This CDR3 spans 15 amino acids. Unmatched junction bases numbered 6, after V lost 3 bases and J lost 3 bases. Here the CDR3 reads CAISDEGQGDYEQYF. In DNA form, the CDR3 reads TGTGCCATCAGTGACGAGGGACAGGGAGACTACGAGCAGTACTTC.

This chain joins TRBV2 and TRBJ1-4, with D perhaps matching TRBD1 (5 bases). The CDR3 length is 15 residues. The V and J ends lost 5 bases and 0 bases respectively, with 10 bases between them. Germline lookup yields CDR1 SNHLY and CDR2 FYNNEI. The CDR3 DNA follows: TGTGCCAGCAGTCGGGACTTTCCAACTAATGAAAAACTGTTTTTT. Protein product: CASSRDFPTNEKLFF.

The V gene is TRBV6-6, the J gene TRBJ1-1; 10 bases agree with TRBD1. This CDR3 comprises 12 residues. Germline CDR1 reads MNHNY; CDR2 reads SVGAGI (reference sequence). V shed 9 bases and J 3 bases; nucleotides not matched to a gene: 1. The CDR3 DNA reads as TGTGCCAGTGGACAGGGGGACACTGAAGCTTTCTTT. Translated, it gives CASGQGDTEAFF.